This T cell receptor (beta chain) was sequenced for a study of CD8+CD57+ T cells in acquired aplastic anemia. Study background: Sorted CD4+ and CD8+ cells yielded roughly 3.1 ug of DNA on average. Study results and caveats: In CD8+ cells, Simpson's diversity showed no significant difference between patients and controls.

Those patients picked for sequencing had displayed CD8+CD57+ cell expansion on flow cytometry. The V and J ends lost 1 base and 10 bases respectively, with 10 bases between them. The CDR3 is made up of 12 amino acids. Germline lookup yields CDR1 SGHVS and CDR2 FQNEAQ. This clonotype was detected ten times or more. No antigen is known for it. Researchers used genomic DNA as the template to profile TCR beta VDJ and CDR3. Via MiXCR, TCRdb re-called the reads, giving one row per CDR3 protein. The data contain just over 450,000 distinct CDR3 sequences, 25% to 40% of them singletons. Source material: sorted CD4+, CD8+, or CD8+CD57+ T cells (not recorded which) from PBMCs. The J gene is TRBJ1-1, the V gene TRBV7-8, with D unresolved. The TCR was taken from a human donor with aplastic anemia. The CDR3 is CASSLVTGGAFF. The CDR3 DNA reads TGTGCCAGCAGCTTAGTGACCGGAGGAGCTTTCTTT.